The 21 T cell receptor beta chains below come from one sample, sequenced in a study of Ad26.COV2.S vaccination and SARS-CoV-2 variants. Only in-frame clones appear in the TCRdb table, and some are missing; sequencing was by immunoSEQ multiplex PCR. The sample yields 400,000 to 500,000 clones, approximately 89% seen once. The treatment is: around 19 received Ad26.COV2.S at low or high dose, single or two shots; 5 received placebo; per-sample allocation not given. It was on day 63 after the first vaccine or placebo injection that samples were taken. Sequenced here: peripheral blood, sampled in a trial of Ad26.COV2.S vaccine versus placebo. Source of these receptors: a person between 18 and 59 years old who received the Ad26.COV2.S COVID-19 vaccine or a placebo.

This clone has just a few counts. The V call is TRBV6-6, the J call TRBJ1-1; D is unresolved. Germline assignment: CDR1 MNHNY and CDR2 SVGAGI (reference sequence). CDR3 length equals 12 residues. V lost 8 bases and J 6 bases, leaving 13 bases between the germline ends. CDR3 coding DNA: TGTGCCAGCGTAGGGCAGTACCCTGAAGCTTTCTTT. This gives the protein CASVGQYPEAFF.

The chain is built from TRBV7-2 and TRBJ2-2; perhaps D is TRBD1 or TRBD2 (6 bases each). Germline V gene sequence: CDR1 SGHTA, CDR2 FQGNSA. Deletions cut 4 bases from V and 7 bases from J, with 16 bases between. The length of the CDR3 is 15 residues. CDR3 region: CASSSRDRRDGELFF. The CDR3 coding sequence is TGTGCCAGCAGCTCAAGAGACAGGAGGGACGGGGAGCTGTTTTTT.

This chain connects TRBV29-1 to TRBJ1-4; the D gene is possibly TRBD1 (5 bases). This CDR3 comprises 14 residues. V lost 4 bases and J lost 4, with 13 bases in between. Germline V gene lookup returns CDR1 SQVTM and CDR2 ANQGSEA. The CDR3 nucleotides read TGCAGCGTTGTTGGGGGAATCGGTAATGAAAAACTGTTTTTT. This encodes CSVVGGIGNEKLFF.

V usage is TRBV29-1 and J usage is TRBJ2-5; 15 bases align to TRBD2. Germline CDR1 SQVTM, CDR2 ANQGSEA. CDR3 size: 17 residues. V dropped 6 bases and J dropped 5; count of bases not matched to a gene: 13. The CDR3 is CSVPGLAGGGSGETQYF. DNA for the CDR3: TGCAGCGTCCCTGGACTAGCGGGAGGGGGGTCGGGGGAGACCCAGTACTTC.

V gene TRBV7-2 combines with J gene TRBJ2-7; the D is unclear. V shed 5 bases and J shed 0 bases, with 8 bases lying between them. This CDR3 has 13 residues. Per the germline V gene, CDR1 is SGHTA and CDR2 is FQGNSA. CDR3 DNA: TGTGCCAGCAGCCCTGTTAGCTCCTACGAGCAGTACTTC. This translates into CASSPVSSYEQYF.

This clone was counted once. The chain has TRBV4-2 and TRBJ2-3; D is uncertain. Trimming took off 0 bases at V and 6 bases at J, with 7 bases between the two ends. CDR3 length: 13 amino acids. Looked up from germline, CDR1 is LGHNA and CDR2 is YNFKEQ. This chain's CDR3 is CASSQDKPDTQYF. The CDR3 DNA reads as TGTGCCAGCAGCCAAGATAAGCCGGATACGCAGTATTTT.

This clone was seen only once. The chain has TRBV9 and TRBJ1-2; TRBD1 might be the D (6 bases). Germline values: CDR1 SGDLS, CDR2 YYNGEE. V lost 6 bases, J lost 1 base, and 13 bases lay in between. This CDR3 is built from 14 residues. Written as DNA, the CDR3 is TGTGCCAGCACAAACAGGGTTGGTAACTATGGCTACACCTTC. Translated, it gives CASTNRVGNYGYTF.

The chain couples TRBV28 to TRBJ1-1, with D uncertain. The length of the CDR3 is 13 residues. The V gene's germline CDR1 is MDHEN and CDR2 SYDVKM. Trimming cost V 4 bases and J 3 bases, with 9 bases left between them. CDR3 in amino acids: CASSWSGYTEAFF. In DNA form, the CDR3 reads TGTGCCAGCAGTTGGTCGGGGTACACTGAAGCTTTCTTT.

This chain joins TRBV7-3 and TRBJ1-6; D is unclear. This CDR3 region has 16 residues. Trimming cost V 2 bases and J 7 bases, with 15 bases left between them. The germline CDR1 and CDR2 sequences are SGHTA and FQGTGA. Here the CDR3 reads CASSLSQSSPNSPLHF. The CDR3 DNA reads as TGTGCCAGCAGCTTATCGCAGTCATCGCCCAATTCACCCCTCCACTTT.

The chain carries TRBV19 and TRBJ2-7; TRBD2 matches 8 bases. Trimming took 4 bases from V and 4 from J; bases not matched to a gene: 21. The CDR3 runs 19 residues. CDR1 is LNHDA and CDR2 is SQIVND in the germline V gene (reference sequence). In DNA form, the CDR3 reads TGTGCCAGTAGTACGACGGGACTAGGCCTCGCCCAGAGAACTTACGAGCAGTACTTC. Amino acid sequence: CASSTTGLGLAQRTYEQYF.

Only one count was recorded for this clone. One end of the junction varies from germline; a read error may be responsible. The CDR3 DNA follows: TGTGCTAGCAGCGCCCGGGGACTTAACACCGGGGAGCTGTTTTTT. Amino acid sequence: CASSARGLNTGELFF. The chain links TRBV7-7 to TRBJ2-2; a possible D gene is TRBD2 (6 bases). The CDR3 is 15 residues long. Germline loops: CDR1 SSHAT, CDR2 FNYEAQ (reference sequence).

This chain connects TRBV30 to TRBJ2-1; 14 bases match TRBD2. Germline trimming cut 3 bases from V and 8 bases from J; bases unmatched to any gene: 3. CDR3 length: 14 residues. From germline, CDR1 is GTSNPN and CDR2 SVGIG (reference sequence). CDR3 in amino acids: CAWRTSGGGYEQFF. CDR3 nucleotides: TGTGCCTGGAGGACTAGCGGGGGGGGCTATGAGCAGTTCTTC.

The gene calls are TRBV19 and TRBJ2-3; D not resolved. Germline V gene sequence: CDR1 LNHDA, CDR2 SQIVND (reference sequence). The CDR3 has 13 amino acids. The germline V and J ends were trimmed by 9 bases and 8 bases, with 18 bases remaining between them. The CDR3 nucleotides are TGTGCCAGCCGTCAGTCGAACCGCGGTACGCAGTATTTT. It encodes CASRQSNRGTQYF.

The chain recombines TRBV2 with TRBJ2-4, with no clear D. Germline V gene sequence: CDR1 SNHLY, CDR2 FYNNEI. Trimming took off 6 bases at V and 0 bases at J, with 9 bases between the two ends. This CDR3 is built from 14 residues. The CDR3 sequence: CASRSALAKNIQYF. DNA for the CDR3: TGTGCCAGCAGATCCGCCCTAGCCAAAAACATTCAGTACTTC.

The rearrangement links TRBV9 to TRBJ2-5; the match to TRBD1 covers 10 bases. The CDR3 is made up of 16 amino acids. With V trimmed by 3 bases and J by 4 bases, 9 bases remained unmatched. Germline CDR1 SGDLS, CDR2 YYNGEE. The CDR3 protein is CASSASPTGGSETQYF. CDR3 nucleotide sequence: TGTGCCAGCAGCGCCTCCCCGACAGGGGGCTCAGAGACCCAGTACTTC. Full variable domain (outside the CDR3, taken from reference TRBV9 and TRBJ2-5): DSGVTQTPKHLITATGQRVTLRCSPRSGDLSVYWYQQSLDQGLQFLIQYYNGEERAKGNILERFSAQQFPDLHSELNLSSLELGDSALYFCASSASPTGGSETQYFGPGTRLLVL.

This clone was counted a single time. V gene TRBV30 combines with J gene TRBJ1-2; tentatively, D is TRBD1 (5 bases). Trimming cost V 4 bases and J 2 bases, with 8 bases left between them. Germline V gene lookup returns CDR1 GTSNPN and CDR2 SVGIG (reference sequence). The CDR3 extends over 12 amino acids. CDR3: CAWTRENYGYTF. The CDR3 nucleotides are TGTGCCTGGACCAGGGAGAACTATGGCTACACCTTC.

Remarks on this clone: The same CDR3 is also encoded by other DNA sequences in this sample. V is TRBV3-1 (or the pseudogene TRBV3-2) and J is TRBJ2-3; the D is unclear. V was pared by 1 base and J by 2 bases, with 1 base between. The CDR3 extends over 12 amino acids. Germline values: CDR1 LGHDT, CDR2 YNNKEL (reference sequence). Here the CDR3 DNA reads TGTGCCAGCAGCCAAGTCACAGATACGCAGTATTTT. This translates into CASSQVTDTQYF.

The rearrangement uses TRBV7-8 and TRBJ2-4; possible D gene TRBD2, 7 bases. CDR1 is SGHVS and CDR2 is FQNEAQ in the germline V gene. This CDR3 contains 13 residues. V lost 1 base and J lost 9, with 10 bases in between. The CDR3, as DNA: TGTGCCAGCAGCTTAGACAGGGAGGGCATTCAGTACTTC. Residues: CASSLDREGIQYF.

The J gene is TRBJ2-7, the V gene TRBV19, with 12 bases fitting TRBD2. The CDR3 consists of 17 residues. Germline V gene data show CDR1 as LNHDA and CDR2 as SQIVND (reference sequence). The V and J ends lost 0 bases and 3 bases, in that order; junction bases with no gene match: 6. The CDR3: CASSIDLETSGGYEQYF. In DNA form, the CDR3 reads TGTGCCAGTAGTATAGATCTGGAGACTAGCGGGGGCTACGAGCAGTACTTC. The whole variable domain, remainder taken from reference TRBV19 and TRBJ2-7, is DGGITQSPKYLFRKEGQNVTLSCEQNLNHDAMYWYRQDPGQGLRLIYYSQIVNDFQKGDIAEGYSVSREKKESFPLTVTSAQKNPTAFYLCASSIDLETSGGYEQYFGPGTRLTVT.

The chain is built from TRBV14 and TRBJ1-2; D call uncertain. This CDR3 comprises 13 residues. Germline assignment: CDR1 SGHDN and CDR2 FVKESK. Trimming left V 0 bases short and J 4 bases short, with 6 bases between. The CDR3, as DNA: TGTGCCAGCAGCCAAGAAGAGGGCTATGGCTACACCTTC. Protein: CASSQEEGYGYTF.

This chain uses TRBV18 with TRBJ1-5; no clear D gene. The CDR3 totals 13 residues. Between the trimmed V and J ends, which lost 3 bases and 4 bases, there was a span of 7 bases. Per the germline V gene, CDR1 is KGHSH and CDR2 is LQKENI. The CDR3 loop reads CASSPGFNQPQHF. The CDR3 coding sequence is TGTGCCAGCTCACCGGGTTTTAATCAGCCCCAGCATTTT. Based on the CDR3 plus reference TRBV18 and TRBJ1-5, the full variable domain is NAGVMQNPRHLVRRRGQEARLRCSPMKGHSHVYWYRQLPEEGLKFMVYLQKENIIDESGMPKERFSAEFPKEGPSILRIQQVVRGDSAAYFCASSPGFNQPQHFGDGTRLSIL.